This TCR beta chain was retrieved from a study of shared clonotypes between healthy human individuals. V dropped 3 bases and J dropped 9 bases, with 14 bases sitting between them. Germline CDR1 reads ENHRY; CDR2 reads SYGVKD. CDR3 size: 13 residues. This table comes from immunoSEQ multiplex PCR, and its TCRdb copy is limited to in-frame clones, with some not included. The profile shows some 1.4 million clones, around 97% of them singletons. The chain carries TRBV10-3 and TRBJ1-2, with unresolved D. This receptor was taken from a man younger than 40 in good health. Sequenced input: naive CD4+ T cells sorted from blood. Sample subset: CD45RA+ positively selected. The CDR3 region has the DNA TGTGCCATCAGTGATTCTGAGTCGGAAAGCTACACCTTC. It translates to CAISDSESESYTF.